The 18 T cell receptor beta chains below all came from one sample that was sequenced in a study of shared clonotypes between healthy human individuals. Terminally differentiated effector memory CD45RA+ cells were excluded by CCR7 positive selection of CD45RO-negative cells. Some clones are missing from TCRdb's copy, which holds only in-frame ones; the method was immunoSEQ multiplex PCR. In the table there are about 2 million clones, less than 95% of which are singletons. The sample was naive CD8+ T cells sorted from blood. The receptors here all came from a man younger than 35 in good health.

This chain joins TRBV7-6 and TRBJ2-1; possible D gene TRBD2, 6 bases. The CDR3 length is 13 residues. CDR1 is SGHVS, CDR2 FNYEAQ, per germline. Trimming left V 2 bases short and J 9 bases short, with 11 bases between. The CDR3 sequence is CASSLSQGGEQFF. In DNA form, the CDR3 reads TGTGCCAGCAGCTTATCTCAGGGAGGTGAGCAGTTCTTC.

This chain connects TRBV27 to TRBJ2-1, with TRBD1 matching 8 bases. Germline V gives CDR1 MNHEY, CDR2 SMNVEV (reference sequence). The CDR3 consists of 14 residues. J gave up 7 bases and V 8 bases, and 10 bases lay outside the gene matches. CDR3 region: CASVDREFRNEQFF. CDR3 in DNA: TGTGCCAGCGTGGACAGGGAATTCAGAAATGAGCAGTTCTTC.

The gene calls are TRBV28 and TRBJ2-3; no definite D call. Trimming removed 6 bases at V and 1 base at J, with 17 bases between. The CDR3 length is 16 residues. Germline V lookup: CDR1 MDHEN, CDR2 SYDVKM. DNA for the CDR3: TGTGCCAGCAGCCCCGGATTTGGGCTCCGCACAGATACGCAGTATTTT. This encodes CASSPGFGLRTDTQYF.

The rearrangement links TRBV29-1 to TRBJ2-1; tentatively, D is TRBD1 (5 bases). The V gene lost 3 bases and the J gene lost 6 bases, with 6 bases spanning the gap. This CDR3 comprises 11 residues. CDR1 is SQVTM and CDR2 is ANQGSEA in the germline V gene. The CDR3 is CSVDRVNEQFF. Here the CDR3 DNA reads TGCAGCGTTGACAGGGTCAATGAGCAGTTCTTC.

This clone has a single count. The chain recombines TRBV7-9 with TRBJ1-2; unclear D gene. The CDR3 contains 14 residues. V lost 1 base and J 2 bases, leaving 8 bases between the germline ends. Germline CDR1 is SEHNR and CDR2 is FQNEAQ (reference sequence). This CDR3 is CASSLEGTNYGYTF. CDR3 DNA: TGTGCCAGCAGCTTAGAGGGCACCAACTATGGCTACACCTTC.

This chain links TRBV7-3 with TRBJ2-1; TRBD2 aligns across 8 bases. The CDR3 contains 17 residues. The V and J ends lost 1 base and 7 bases, in that order; junction bases with no gene match: 12. CDR1 is SGHTA, CDR2 FQGTGA, per germline. CDR3 residues: CASSLMGSGGSRNEQFF. In nucleotides, the CDR3 is TGTGCCAGCAGCTTAATGGGAAGCGGGGGAAGTAGGAATGAGCAGTTCTTC.

This chain links TRBV28 with TRBJ2-2; 11 bases are a match to TRBD1. After removal of 6 bases from V and 5 bases from J, the junction contained 5 bases not matched to a gene. This CDR3 contains 15 residues. The V gene's germline CDR1 is MDHEN and CDR2 SYDVKM. The CDR3 region is CASSWTGGATGELFF. The CDR3 DNA sequence: TGTGCCAGCAGCTGGACAGGGGGCGCGACCGGGGAGCTGTTTTTT.

The chain carries TRBV11-2 and TRBJ2-1; D is tentatively TRBD1 or TRBD2 (5 bases each). The germline CDR1 and CDR2 sequences are SGHAT and FQNNGV. The length of the CDR3 is 16 residues. Trimming stripped 1 base from V and 5 bases from J, with 15 bases between. This CDR3 reads CASSLGEGFGHNEQFF. CDR3 DNA sequence: TGTGCCAGCAGCTTAGGAGAGGGGTTCGGGCACAATGAGCAGTTCTTC.

The chain employs TRBV4-1 and TRBJ1-3, with no clear D. The CDR3 is made up of 16 amino acids. CDR1 is MGHRA, CDR2 YSYEKL, per germline. The ends were cut back, 0 bases at V and 0 bases at J, with 9 bases in the middle. The CDR3 nucleotides are TGCGCCAGCAGCCAAGAAGTACCCGGCTCTGGAAACACCATATATTTT. This translates into CASSQEVPGSGNTIYF.

The chain uses TRBV2 and TRBJ2-7, with D perhaps TRBD1 (5 bases). This CDR3 has 14 residues. Germline CDR1 and CDR2: SNHLY and FYNNEI. V lost 2 bases, J lost 9 bases, and 17 bases lay in between. This chain's CDR3 is CASSEWTPRFRQYF. DNA of the CDR3: TGTGCCAGCAGTGAATGGACACCCCGATTTCGGCAGTACTTC.

The chain is built from TRBV7-8 and TRBJ2-7; D is unclear. This CDR3 is built from 14 residues. V gave up 0 bases and J gave up 1 base, with 7 bases separating them. Per germline, CDR1 SGHVS and CDR2 FQNEAQ. CDR3 sequence: CASSLAWVSYEQYF. CDR3 nucleotide sequence: TGTGCCAGCAGCTTAGCGTGGGTGTCCTACGAGCAGTACTTC.

The chain combines TRBV4-1 with TRBJ2-3; D may be TRBD1 (6 bases). The germline V gene encodes CDR1 MGHRA and CDR2 YSYEKL. Trimming shortened V by 4 bases and J by 3 bases, and 14 bases separated the two germline ends. The length of the CDR3 is 15 residues. The chain's CDR3 is CASSLQLGATDTQYF. As DNA, the CDR3 is TGCGCCAGCAGCCTTCAGTTGGGGGCTACAGATACGCAGTATTTT.

The rearrangement uses TRBV7-9 and TRBJ2-7; D gene unclear. Trimming took 4 bases from V and 0 from J, leaving 7 bases between them. Germline values: CDR1 SEHNR, CDR2 FQNEAQ (reference sequence). The length of the CDR3 is 13 residues. CDR3 coding DNA: TGTGCCAGCAGCTCCGCTAGCTCCTACGAGCAGTACTTC. This codes for CASSSASSYEQYF.

The gene calls are TRBV27 and TRBJ2-1, with 16 bases that match TRBD2. The CDR3 sequence is 14 residues long. Germline V lookup: CDR1 MNHEY, CDR2 SMNVEV (reference sequence). Trimming removed 5 bases from V and 12 bases from J; junction bases left unmatched: 4. CDR3 sequence reads: CASSPGTSGRVQFF. CDR3 bases: TGTGCCAGCAGTCCCGGGACTAGCGGGAGGGTGCAGTTCTTC.

This CDR3 is CASSPPTGGYTGELFF. CDR3 bases: TGTGCCAGCAGTCCACCGACAGGGGGCTACACCGGGGAGCTGTTTTTT. The V call is TRBV27, the J call TRBJ2-2; 10 bases are a match to TRBD1. The CDR3 runs to 16 residues. J gave up 3 bases and V 5 bases, and 6 bases lay outside the gene matches. Germline assignment: CDR1 MNHEY and CDR2 SMNVEV (reference sequence).

This clone was picked up one time. The V and J genes are TRBV4-3 and TRBJ2-1; the match to TRBD2 covers 7 bases. There are 14 residues in the CDR3. CDR1 and CDR2 (germline): LGHNA, YSLEER. With V trimmed by 4 bases and J by 12 bases, 12 bases remained unmatched. The CDR3 reads CASSPGWEGYGQFF. In nucleotides, the CDR3 is TGCGCCAGCAGCCCGGGGTGGGAGGGCTATGGGCAGTTCTTC.

The chain employs TRBV5-6 and TRBJ1-2, with D unclear. CDR1 SGHDT and CDR2 YYEEEE come from the germline V gene. The CDR3 totals 14 residues. V lost 2 bases, J lost 1 base, and 9 bases lay in between. CDR3 DNA: TGTGCCAGCAGCTTTCTCTACAATAACTATGGCTACACCTTC. Translation gives CASSFLYNNYGYTF.

A note on this clone: This same CDR3 is encoded by further DNA sequences in the sample. The chain has TRBV6-6 and TRBJ1-1, with D possibly matching TRBD1 (6 bases). This CDR3 contains 15 residues. The germline V and J ends were trimmed by 0 bases and 0 bases, with 8 bases remaining between them. The germline V gene encodes CDR1 MNHNY and CDR2 SVGAGI (reference sequence). The CDR3 reads CASSYSGGMNTEAFF. The CDR3 DNA is TGTGCCAGCAGTTACTCTGGGGGCATGAACACTGAAGCTTTCTTT.